The T cell receptor (beta chain) under discussion was sequenced for a study of blood T cell repertoires in COVID-19. Whole-study context: Researchers got acute and convalescent COVID-19 samples from the United States, Italy and Spain.

The CDR3 totals 18 residues. Germline trimming cut 4 bases from V and 7 bases from J; bases unmatched to any gene: 16. The germline gives CDR1 ENHRY, CDR2 SYGVKD. Assay used: immunoSEQ multiplex PCR; TCRdb lists only in-frame clones, some missing. Counted here are about 410,000 clones, roughly 89% occurring once; the ten biggest clones make up 1.5% to 2%. Assignment of participants to cohorts was predicated upon participant-reported clinical history. In Cohort 3, a recovered donor had either two negative PCRs, clearance, or symptom resolution. This receptor was obtained from a woman in her twenties or thirties who had recovered from COVID-19. The genes are TRBV10-3 and TRBJ1-2; 12 positions agree with TRBD1. Sequenced sample: PBMCs or T cells enriched from blood (not recorded which). Here the CDR3 DNA reads TGTGCCATCAGTGTGGGCCTCGGGGACAGGGGGCGCAAATTTGGCTACACCTTC. Residues: CAISVGLGDRGRKFGYTF.